What follows are 18 T cell receptor beta chains derived from one specimen sequenced in a study of blood T cell repertoires in COVID-19 (TCRdb year 2020). The method was the immunoSEQ multiplex PCR assay. TCRdb mirrors the immuneACCESS table, restricted to in-frame sequences. Some clones are absent from its copies; in checked studies, under half trace to an unresolved V gene, and the reason for the others is unknown. This sample comprises some 150,000 clones, under 85% of them detected only once. The ten top clones hold 1.5% to 2% of the sample. The specimen sequenced was PBMCs or T cells enriched from blood (not recorded which). These receptors were obtained from a woman aged 18-30 years who had been exposed to COVID-19.

The rearrangement links TRBV27 to TRBJ2-7; weak D call: TRBD2 (6 bases). Trimming stripped 5 bases from V and 3 bases from J, with 17 bases between. Germline lookup yields CDR1 MNHEY and CDR2 SMNVEV (reference sequence). This CDR3 is built from 15 residues. The CDR3 sequence: CASSHTSTTFYEQYF. In DNA, the CDR3 is TGTGCCAGCAGTCATACTAGCACCACCTTCTACGAGCAGTACTTC.

The V and J genes are TRBV6-5 and TRBJ2-7, with TRBD2 identical over 13 bases. Germline V gives CDR1 MNHEY, CDR2 SVGAGI. V was clipped by 6 bases and J by 6 bases; unmatched bases: 8. The CDR3 is made up of 15 amino acids. The CDR3 nucleotides read TGTGCCAGCAGCCGAGGACTAGCGGGAGTTTCCGAGCAGTACTTC. Its protein is CASSRGLAGVSEQYF.

The chain is built from TRBV10-2 and TRBJ2-1; 11 bases line up with TRBD2. The CDR3 spans 14 residues. The V gene end was trimmed by 9 bases and the J gene end by 9 bases; junction bases not matched to a gene: 10. From germline, CDR1 is WSHSY and CDR2 SAAADI. The CDR3 sequence: CASYSGRAKPEQFF. CDR3 DNA: TGCGCCAGTTATAGCGGGAGGGCCAAGCCTGAGCAGTTCTTC.

V is TRBV30 and J is TRBJ2-3; tentatively, D is TRBD2 (5 bases). The CDR3 is made up of 13 amino acids. V was clipped by 5 bases and J by 3 bases, with 12 bases between them. Looked up from germline, CDR1 is GTSNPN and CDR2 is SVGIG (reference sequence). CDR3 residues: CAWGRLTTDTQYF. The CDR3 nucleotides are TGTGCCTGGGGGAGACTAACTACAGATACGCAGTATTTT. The full variable domain, in which reference TRBV30 and TRBJ2-3 provide the parts outside the CDR3, is SQTIHQWPATLVQPVGSPLSLECTVEGTSNPNLYWYRQAAGRGLQLLFYSVGIGQISSEVPQNLSASRPQDRQFILSSKKLLLSDSGFYLCAWGRLTTDTQYFGPGTRLTVL.

The chain uses TRBV19 and TRBJ2-7; D not certain. This CDR3 comprises 11 residues. Germline V gene lookup returns CDR1 LNHDA and CDR2 SQIVND (reference sequence). Trimming cost V 3 bases and J 4 bases, with 4 bases left between them. CDR3 in amino acids: CASSIEYEQYF. CDR3 sequence (DNA): TGTGCCAGTAGTATCGAGTACGAGCAGTACTTC.

V usage is TRBV3-1 (or the pseudogene TRBV3-2) and J usage is TRBJ2-1, with 7 positions matching TRBD2. The CDR3 length is 15 residues. J was trimmed by 4 bases and V by 4 bases; bases with no gene match: 7. The germline gives CDR1 LGHDT, CDR2 YNNKEL (reference sequence). The chain's CDR3 is CASSLETSSYNEQFF. CDR3 in DNA: TGTGCCAGCAGCCTCGAGACTAGCAGTTACAATGAGCAGTTCTTC.

This clone was detected only once. This chain links TRBV28 with TRBJ1-3, with TRBD1 as a possible D gene (5 bases). The CDR3 is 19 amino acids. Deletions cut 5 bases from V and 1 base from J, with 24 bases between. CDR1 is MDHEN and CDR2 is SYDVKM in the germline V gene. CDR3 nucleotides: TGTGCCAGCAGTCCCCCACGAAGTACTCAGGGTTGGTCTGGAAACACCATATATTTT. Translating gives CASSPPRSTQGWSGNTIYF. Variable domain in full (rest from reference TRBV28 and TRBJ1-3): DVKVTQSSRYLVKRTGEKVFLECVQDMDHENMFWYRQDPGLGLRLIYFSYDVKMKEKGDIPEGYSVSREKKERFSLILESASTNQTSMYLCASSPPRSTQGWSGNTIYFGEGSWLTVV.

V and J are TRBV18 and TRBJ1-1; D is ambiguous. Trimming pared 3 bases from V and 0 bases from J, leaving 8 bases between. The CDR3 has 14 residues. Germline V gene lookup returns CDR1 KGHSH and CDR2 LQKENI. The CDR3 region has the DNA TGTGCCAGCTCACCCCAAACAATGAACACTGAAGCTTTCTTT. This gives the protein CASSPQTMNTEAFF.

The chain links TRBV6-1 to TRBJ2-7; 7 nucleotides match TRBD2. CDR1 is MNHNS, CDR2 SASEGT, per germline. V shed 1 base, J shed 5 bases, and the junction held 8 bases outside the gene matches. The CDR3 consists of 15 residues. In nucleotides, the CDR3 is TGTGCCAGCAGTGAAGGGACTAGTGGTGGTGACGAGCAGTACTTC. It is translated as CASSEGTSGGDEQYF.

This clone was seen a handful of times. The chain couples TRBV5-1 to TRBJ1-2, with D unclear. The CDR3 loop spans 12 amino acids. V was trimmed by 0 bases and J by 4 bases, leaving 4 bases between them. Germline-derived CDR1 and CDR2 are SGHRS and YFSETQ. This chain's CDR3 is CASSLDGYGYTF. The CDR3 DNA sequence: TGCGCCAGCAGCTTGGACGGCTATGGCTACACCTTC.

The chain joins TRBV28 to TRBJ2-2, with 8 bases matching TRBD2. Germline loops: CDR1 MDHEN, CDR2 SYDVKM. The CDR3 length is 16 residues. Trimming at V came to 2 bases and at J to 4 bases, leaving 6 bases not matched to a gene. In DNA form, the CDR3 reads TGTGCCAGCAGTTTAGGGCGGGAGGTTGTCACCGGGGAGCTGTTTTTT. Protein: CASSLGREVVTGELFF.

This chain joins TRBV7-9 and TRBJ2-1; TRBD2 matches 11 bases. The CDR3 spans 18 residues. Germline loops: CDR1 SEHNR, CDR2 FQNEAQ (reference sequence). Trimming took 5 bases from V and 8 from J; bases not matched to a gene: 17. CDR3 sequence (DNA): TGTGCCAGCAGCGCCCCCGGGACTAGCGGCGAGAGGCCCGATGAGCAGTTCTTC. Translated: CASSAPGTSGERPDEQFF.

This clone has at least ten counts. This sequence joins TRBV7-9 and TRBJ1-2; D possibly corresponds to TRBD1 (5 bases). The CDR3 loop spans 13 amino acids. The germline V and J ends were trimmed by 1 base and 8 bases, with 11 bases remaining between them. Germline V gene sequence: CDR1 SEHNR, CDR2 FQNEAQ (reference sequence). In DNA form, the CDR3 reads TGTGCCAGCAGCTTAGAACAGTCAGGGGGCTACACCTTC. Protein: CASSLEQSGGYTF.

Of note for this clone: The junction does not match germline at one end; this may be a read error. J is TRBJ2-4 and V is TRBV30; 13 bases are shared with TRBD2. The CDR3 spans 17 residues. Germline CDR1 and CDR2: GTSNPN and SVGIG (reference sequence). The CDR3 DNA reads as TGTGCCGGGAGAACTAGCGGGAGGGCCGTAGCCAAAAACATTCAGTACTTC. Residues: CAGRTSGRAVAKNIQYF.

The chain is built from TRBV5-1 and TRBJ1-4; D might be TRBD1 (5 bases). The CDR3 sequence is 15 residues long. Germline V lookup: CDR1 SGHRS, CDR2 YFSETQ. Trimming cost V 0 bases and J 7 bases, with 13 bases left between them. The CDR3 region is CASSLAGRGGEKLFF. In DNA, the CDR3 is TGCGCCAGCAGCTTGGCCGGGAGGGGCGGTGAAAAACTGTTTTTT.

The chain is built from TRBV12-3 or TRBV12-4 and TRBJ1-6; D is ambiguous. This CDR3 is built from 12 residues. V was clipped by 6 bases and J by 9 bases, with 9 bases between them. CDR3 sequence: CASSQSGSPLHF. CDR3 bases: TGTGCCAGCAGCCAATCAGGTTCACCCCTCCACTTT.

V and J are TRBV19 and TRBJ1-5; D unresolved. Trimming cost V 6 bases and J 0 bases, with 6 bases left between them. Germline-derived CDR1 and CDR2 are LNHDA and SQIVND (reference sequence). The CDR3 contains 13 residues. The CDR3 nucleotides are TGTGCCAGTAGGACTGATAGCAATCAGCCCCAGCATTTT. Protein: CASRTDSNQPQHF.

The chain joins TRBV2 to TRBJ2-7; a possible D gene is TRBD1 (6 bases). Trimming stripped 7 bases from V and 3 bases from J, with 7 bases between. The CDR3 length is 11 residues. From germline, CDR1 is SNHLY and CDR2 FYNNEI. The CDR3 region has the DNA TGTGCCAGCAAGGACAGCTACGAGCAGTACTTC. The encoded protein is CASKDSYEQYF. Full variable domain (remainder filled in from reference TRBV2 and TRBJ2-7): EPEVTQTPSHQVTQMGQEVILRCVPISNHLYFYWYRQILGQKVEFLVSFYNNEISEKSEIFDDQFSVERPDGSNFTLKIRSTKLEDSAMYFCASKDSYEQYFGPGTRLTVT.